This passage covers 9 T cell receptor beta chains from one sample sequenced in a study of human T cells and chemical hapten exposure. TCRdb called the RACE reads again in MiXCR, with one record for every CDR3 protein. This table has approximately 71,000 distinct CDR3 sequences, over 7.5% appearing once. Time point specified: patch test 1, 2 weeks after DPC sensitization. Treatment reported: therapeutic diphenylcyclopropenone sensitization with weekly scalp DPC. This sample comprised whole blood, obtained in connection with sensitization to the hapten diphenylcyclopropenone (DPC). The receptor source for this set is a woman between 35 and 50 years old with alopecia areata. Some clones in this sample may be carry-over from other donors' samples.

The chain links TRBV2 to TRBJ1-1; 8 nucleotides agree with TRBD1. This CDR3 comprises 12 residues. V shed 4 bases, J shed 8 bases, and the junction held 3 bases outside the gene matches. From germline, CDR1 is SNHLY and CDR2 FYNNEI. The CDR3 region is CASSGDRGEAFF. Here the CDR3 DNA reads TGTGCCAGCAGTGGAGACAGGGGAGAAGCTTTCTTT.

CDR3 sequence: CASSVGQGGEKLFF. For the CDR3, the DNA is TGTGCCAGCAGCGTAGGACAGGGAGGTGAAAAACTGTTTTTT. The chain uses TRBV9 and TRBJ1-4, with 7 bases lining up with TRBD1. This CDR3 spans 14 amino acids. V gave up 0 bases and J gave up 7 bases; unmatched junction bases: 3. Germline V CDR1 and CDR2: SGDLS, YYNGEE.

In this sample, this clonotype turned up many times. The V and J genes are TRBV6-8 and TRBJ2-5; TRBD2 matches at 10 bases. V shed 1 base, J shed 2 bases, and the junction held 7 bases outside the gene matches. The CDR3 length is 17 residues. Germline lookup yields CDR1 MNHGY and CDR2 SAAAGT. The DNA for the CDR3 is TGTGCCAGCAGTTACTTCTCGACTAGCGGGCTGCAAGAGACCCAGTACTTC. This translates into CASSYFSTSGLQETQYF.

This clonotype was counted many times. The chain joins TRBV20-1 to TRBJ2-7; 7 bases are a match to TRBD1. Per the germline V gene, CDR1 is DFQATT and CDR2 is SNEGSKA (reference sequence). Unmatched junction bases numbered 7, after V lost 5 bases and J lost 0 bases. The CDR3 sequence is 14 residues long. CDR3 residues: CSALTGSGSYEQYF. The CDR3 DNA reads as TGCAGTGCTTTGACAGGGTCGGGCTCCTACGAGCAGTACTTC.

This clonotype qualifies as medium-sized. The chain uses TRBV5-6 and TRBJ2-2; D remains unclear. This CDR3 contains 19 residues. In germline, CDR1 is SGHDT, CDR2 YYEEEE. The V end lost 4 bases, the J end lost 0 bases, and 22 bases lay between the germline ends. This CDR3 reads CASSALIPPLGPNTGELFF. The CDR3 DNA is TGTGCCAGCAGCGCCCTTATTCCTCCGTTGGGTCCGAACACCGGGGAGCTGTTTTTT.

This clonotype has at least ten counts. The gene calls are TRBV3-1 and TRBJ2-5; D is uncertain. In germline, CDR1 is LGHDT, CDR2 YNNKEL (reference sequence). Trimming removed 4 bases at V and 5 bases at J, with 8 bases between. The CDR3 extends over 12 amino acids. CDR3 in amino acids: CASSPLFETQYF. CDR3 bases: TGTGCCAGCAGCCCACTTTTTGAGACCCAGTACTTC.

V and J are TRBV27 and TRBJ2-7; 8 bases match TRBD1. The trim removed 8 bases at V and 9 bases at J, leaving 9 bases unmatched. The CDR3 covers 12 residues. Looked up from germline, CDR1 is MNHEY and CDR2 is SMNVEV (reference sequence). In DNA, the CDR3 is TGTGCCAGCGGTCAGGGGGCGACCCGGCAGTACTTC. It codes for CASGQGATRQYF.

CDR3 sequence (DNA): TGTGCCAGCAGCTCCCGGACCGTATCCTACGAGCAGTACTTC. Encoded protein: CASSSRTVSYEQYF. The chain employs TRBV7-2 and TRBJ2-7, with unresolved D. V was trimmed by 4 bases and J by 1 base, leaving 11 bases between them. The CDR3 is made up of 14 amino acids. Germline V gene lookup returns CDR1 SGHTA and CDR2 FQGNSA.

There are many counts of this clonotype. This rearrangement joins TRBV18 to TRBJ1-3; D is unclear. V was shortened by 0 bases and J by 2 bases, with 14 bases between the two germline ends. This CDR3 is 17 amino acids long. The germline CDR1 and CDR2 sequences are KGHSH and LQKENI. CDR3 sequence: CASSPPGTGPAGNTIYF. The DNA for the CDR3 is TGTGCCAGCTCACCACCGGGAACCGGACCCGCTGGAAACACCATATATTTT.